A selection of T cell receptor beta chains follows, all from one sample in a study of shared clonotypes between healthy human individuals. TCRdb keeps only in-frame clones here, not all; method: immunoSEQ multiplex PCR. The data contain more than 2 million clones, roughly 95% of them singletons. The sequenced sample consisted of naive CD4+ T cells sorted from blood. These receptors came from a man between 18 and 29 years old in good health. Both conserved end residues are part of each CDR3. D genes are given only for firm matches. Rows give clone size only sometimes, using once, few, many, or a class for an expanded clone.

abundance: -
d_gene: -
v_gene: TRBV5-1
j_gene: TRBJ2-3
CDR3nt: TGCGCCAGCAGCTTGGCCAGCGTGACAGATACGCAGTATTTT
CDR3aa: CASSLASVTDTQYF

abundance: -
d_gene: TRBD1
v_gene: TRBV9
j_gene: TRBJ1-4
CDR3nt: TGTGCCAGCAGCGGGGAGGGGGCGCGCTCTGAAAAACTGTTTTTT
CDR3aa: CASSGEGARSEKLFF

abundance: -
d_gene: -
v_gene: TRBV6-6
j_gene: TRBJ2-1
CDR3nt: TGTGCCAGCAGCCGGGAGCTGTCCTACAATGAGCAGTTCTTC
CDR3aa: CASSRELSYNEQFF

abundance: once
d_gene: -
v_gene: TRBV2
j_gene: TRBJ1-4
CDR3nt: TGTGCCAGCAGCACGTCCCGGGGGGGGCAGAGCGTTAATGAAAAACTGTTTTTT
CDR3aa: CASSTSRGGQSVNEKLFF

abundance: -
d_gene: TRBD1
v_gene: TRBV19
j_gene: TRBJ1-2
CDR3nt: TGTGCCAGTAGTATGGGACAGGGCCTTAACTATGGCTACACCTTC
CDR3aa: CASSMGQGLNYGYTF

abundance: -
d_gene: -
v_gene: TRBV30
j_gene: TRBJ1-4
CDR3nt: TGTGCCTGGAAGCGTGGAATAGACCGGTCTAATGAAAAACTGTTTTTT
CDR3aa: CAWKRGIDRSNEKLFF

abundance: -
d_gene: -
v_gene: TRBV18
j_gene: TRBJ2-1
CDR3nt: TGTGCCAGCTCACCATTGATAACGGGGGGCCGGGGCAATGAGCAGTTCTTC
CDR3aa: CASSPLITGGRGNEQFF

abundance: -
d_gene: TRBD2
v_gene: TRBV5-4
j_gene: TRBJ2-1
CDR3nt: TGTGCCAGCAGCCCTGGGACTAGCGATTACAATGAGCAGTTCTTC
CDR3aa: CASSPGTSDYNEQFF

abundance: -
d_gene: TRBD2
v_gene: TRBV5-1
j_gene: TRBJ2-7
CDR3nt: TGCGCCAGCAGCTTGGGAGTCCAGCGGGGGGCCTACGAGCAGTACTTC
CDR3aa: CASSLGVQRGAYEQYF

abundance: -
d_gene: -
v_gene: TRBV7-9
j_gene: TRBJ1-1
CDR3nt: TGTGCCAGCAGCTTAGACAGCATGAACACTGAAGCTTTCTTT
CDR3aa: CASSLDSMNTEAFF

abundance: -
d_gene: -
v_gene: TRBV5-4
j_gene: TRBJ2-6
CDR3nt: TGTGCCAGCAGCTTGGCCGGACCGGTTGGGGCCAACGTCCTGACTTTC
CDR3aa: CASSLAGPVGANVLTF

abundance: -
d_gene: TRBD2
v_gene: TRBV10-1
j_gene: TRBJ2-2
CDR3nt: TGCGCCAGCAGTGAGTCTGGGGGAGGGCCGTCCGGGGAGCTGTTTTTT
CDR3aa: CASSESGGGPSGELFF

abundance: -
d_gene: TRBD1
v_gene: TRBV10-3
j_gene: TRBJ1-3
CDR3nt: TGTGCCATCAGTGAGTCCATATTGACAGGGGCGGGAAACACCATATATTTT
CDR3aa: CAISESILTGAGNTIYF

abundance: -
d_gene: -
v_gene: TRBV7-6
j_gene: TRBJ2-7
CDR3nt: TGTGCCAGCAGGCCAGCGGCCTCCTACGAGCAGTACTTC
CDR3aa: CASRPAASYEQYF

abundance: -
d_gene: -
v_gene: TRBV6-1
j_gene: TRBJ1-5
CDR3nt: TGTGCCAGCAGTGGACAGGCAAGCAATCAGCCCCAGCATTTT
CDR3aa: CASSGQASNQPQHF

abundance: -
d_gene: -
v_gene: TRBV19
j_gene: TRBJ2-1
CDR3nt: TGTGCCACCCGGAGGGGGGGGGCCAGCAATGAGCAGTTCTTC
CDR3aa: CATRRGGASNEQFF

abundance: -
d_gene: TRBD2
v_gene: TRBV6-5
j_gene: TRBJ2-7
CDR3nt: TGTGCCAGCAGCACCATGTCTAGCGGATACGAGCAGTACTTC
CDR3aa: CASSTMSSGYEQYF

abundance: -
d_gene: -
v_gene: TRBV5-8
j_gene: TRBJ1-5
CDR3nt: TGTGCCAGCAGCTTGGAAGGCAGGGGCAATCAGCCCCAGCATTTT
CDR3aa: CASSLEGRGNQPQHF

abundance: -
d_gene: TRBD1
v_gene: TRBV19
j_gene: TRBJ2-7
CDR3nt: TGTGCCAGTAGTCTAGGACAGGGACATAACTACGAGCAGTACTTC
CDR3aa: CASSLGQGHNYEQYF

abundance: -
d_gene: -
v_gene: TRBV9
j_gene: TRBJ1-1
CDR3nt: TGTGCCAGCAGCGTAGCTCAAAGGTTGAACACTGAAGCTTTCTTT
CDR3aa: CASSVAQRLNTEAFF

abundance: -
d_gene: -
v_gene: TRBV14
j_gene: TRBJ2-5
CDR3nt: TGTGCCAGCAGCCAAGTTTCAGAGACCCAGTACTTC
CDR3aa: CASSQVSETQYF

abundance: -
d_gene: -
v_gene: TRBV7-2
j_gene: TRBJ2-5
CDR3nt: TGTGCCAGCAGCTTAGGGCCGGGAACCACCCCGGCGGCCCAGTACTTC
CDR3aa: CASSLGPGTTPAAQYF

abundance: -
d_gene: -
v_gene: TRBV10-2
j_gene: TRBJ2-7
CDR3nt: TGCGCCAGCCTCGCCCCCAGGGTGAACCACGAGCAGTACTTC
CDR3aa: CASLAPRVNHEQYF

abundance: -
d_gene: -
v_gene: TRBV30
j_gene: TRBJ1-1
CDR3nt: TGTGCCTCGAACTCCGGGAGGACTGAAGCTTTCTTT
CDR3aa: CASNSGRTEAFF

abundance: -
d_gene: -
v_gene: TRBV21-1
j_gene: TRBJ1-6
CDR3nt: TGTGCCAGCAGCCTTGAGATCTCGAATTCACCCCTCCACTTT
CDR3aa: CASSLEISNSPLHF

abundance: once
d_gene: -
v_gene: TRBV19
j_gene: TRBJ2-1
CDR3nt: TGTGCCAGTAGTATAACGGGACTGGGTTTTTGGCAGTTCTTC
CDR3aa: CASSITGLGFWQFF

abundance: -
d_gene: -
v_gene: TRBV2
j_gene: TRBJ2-7
CDR3nt: TGTGCCAGCAGCGCCCGGGACCCAAACTGGTACGAGCAGTACTTC
CDR3aa: CASSARDPNWYEQYF

abundance: -
d_gene: -
v_gene: TRBV11-3
j_gene: TRBJ2-5
CDR3nt: TGTGCCAGCAGCTTGGGAGGACAGCAAGAGACCCAGTACTTC
CDR3aa: CASSLGGQQETQYF

abundance: -
d_gene: TRBD2
v_gene: TRBV7-2
j_gene: TRBJ2-1
CDR3nt: TGTGCCAGCAGCTCCCTAGCGGGAGGGCCTAATGAGCAGTTCTTC
CDR3aa: CASSSLAGGPNEQFF

abundance: -
d_gene: TRBD1
v_gene: TRBV7-2
j_gene: TRBJ2-4
CDR3nt: TGTGCCAGCACCCGGACAGGAGGAAACATTCAGTACTTC
CDR3aa: CASTRTGGNIQYF

abundance: -
d_gene: TRBD1
v_gene: TRBV6-1
j_gene: TRBJ1-2
CDR3nt: TGTGCCAGCAGTGACGGGGGAAGGACAGGGGTTTCGCCCTATGGCTACACCTTC
CDR3aa: CASSDGGRTGVSPYGYTF

abundance: few
d_gene: -
v_gene: TRBV5-4
j_gene: TRBJ2-5
CDR3nt: TGTGCCAGCAGCTTCCTGGGGGTTGGGGAGACCCAGTACTTC
CDR3aa: CASSFLGVGETQYF

abundance: -
d_gene: -
v_gene: TRBV20-1
j_gene: TRBJ2-4
CDR3nt: TGCAGCCTTACACTAAAAAACATTCAGTACTTC
CDR3aa: CSLTLKNIQYF

abundance: -
d_gene: TRBD1
v_gene: TRBV5-6
j_gene: TRBJ2-5
CDR3nt: TGTGCCAGCAGCTTGTTCGCCGGACGTTGGGGACAGGGGATTGAGACCCAGTACTTC
CDR3aa: CASSLFAGRWGQGIETQYF

abundance: once
d_gene: TRBD2
v_gene: TRBV5-5
j_gene: TRBJ2-7
CDR3nt: TGTGCCAGCAGTTTCGGGGGGTCCAACTCCTACGAGCAGTACTTC
CDR3aa: CASSFGGSNSYEQYF

abundance: once
d_gene: -
v_gene: TRBV6-6
j_gene: TRBJ2-7
CDR3nt: TGTGCCAGCAGTTACTCGACGGGCGACGAGCAGTACTTC
CDR3aa: CASSYSTGDEQYF

abundance: -
d_gene: TRBD2
v_gene: TRBV6-6
j_gene: TRBJ2-1
CDR3nt: TGTGCCAGCATCCCTACGGGACTAGTGAACAATGAGCAGTTCTTC
CDR3aa: CASIPTGLVNNEQFF

abundance: once
d_gene: TRBD1
v_gene: TRBV15
j_gene: TRBJ1-2
CDR3nt: TGTGCCACCAGCAGACGGACAGGGAAATCGCCTATGGCCCATGGCTACACCTTC
CDR3aa: CATSRRTGKSPMAHGYTF

abundance: -
d_gene: TRBD1
v_gene: TRBV6-1
j_gene: TRBJ1-4
CDR3nt: TGTGCCAGCAGTGGAGGTAGGACAGGGGACGAAAAACTGTTTTTT
CDR3aa: CASSGGRTGDEKLFF

abundance: -
d_gene: TRBD2
v_gene: TRBV5-1
j_gene: TRBJ2-5
CDR3nt: TGCGCCAGCAGCTTGGGGGGACTAGCGGGAGAGCGGGAGACCCAGTACTTC
CDR3aa: CASSLGGLAGERETQYF

abundance: -
d_gene: TRBD2
v_gene: TRBV7-2
j_gene: TRBJ2-3
CDR3nt: TGTGCCAGCAGCTCAGGGGCTAGCGGGGGCACAGATACGCAGTATTTT
CDR3aa: CASSSGASGGTDTQYF

abundance: -
d_gene: TRBD1
v_gene: TRBV4-1
j_gene: TRBJ1-4
CDR3nt: TGCGCCAGCAGCCAACCGGGACAGGGGACTGAAAAACTGTTTTTT
CDR3aa: CASSQPGQGTEKLFF

abundance: -
d_gene: -
v_gene: TRBV27
j_gene: TRBJ1-1
CDR3nt: TGTGCCAGCAGACTCACAGGGAACACTGAAGCTTTCTTT
CDR3aa: CASRLTGNTEAFF

abundance: once
d_gene: TRBD2
v_gene: TRBV7-2
j_gene: TRBJ2-7
CDR3nt: TGTGCCAGCAGCTTAAGGGCAGCGGGAGGCTACGAGCAGTACTTC
CDR3aa: CASSLRAAGGYEQYF

abundance: -
d_gene: TRBD2
v_gene: TRBV27
j_gene: TRBJ2-1
CDR3nt: TGTGCCAGCAGTTTATCTAGACTAGCCAATGAGCAGTTCTTC
CDR3aa: CASSLSRLANEQFF

abundance: -
d_gene: TRBD2
v_gene: TRBV27
j_gene: TRBJ2-3
CDR3nt: TGTGCCAGCAGTTTATCGCGGTACGGGAGGACTCCTGGTGGCAAGCAGTATTTT
CDR3aa: CASSLSRYGRTPGGKQYF

abundance: -
d_gene: -
v_gene: TRBV19
j_gene: TRBJ2-1
CDR3nt: TGTGCCAGTAATGCAAGGGCCTACAATGAGCAGTTCTTC
CDR3aa: CASNARAYNEQFF

abundance: -
d_gene: TRBD1
v_gene: TRBV27
j_gene: TRBJ2-7
CDR3nt: TGTGCCAGCAGTCGCACAGGGGGCAGCTCCTACGAGCAGTACTTC
CDR3aa: CASSRTGGSSYEQYF

abundance: -
d_gene: TRBD2
v_gene: TRBV14
j_gene: TRBJ2-1
CDR3nt: TGTGCCAGCAGCCAAGATCCGGGACTAGCGGGATACAATGAGCAGTTCTTC
CDR3aa: CASSQDPGLAGYNEQFF

abundance: -
d_gene: -
v_gene: TRBV18
j_gene: TRBJ1-5
CDR3nt: TGTGCCAGCTCACCAGAGGGGCAGGGCGGACAGCCCCAGCATTTT
CDR3aa: CASSPEGQGGQPQHF

abundance: -
d_gene: -
v_gene: TRBV6-6
j_gene: TRBJ1-1
CDR3nt: TGTGCCAGCATCAAAGGTCGGGGGGTTAACACTGAAGCTTTCTTT
CDR3aa: CASIKGRGVNTEAFF

abundance: -
d_gene: TRBD1
v_gene: TRBV10-3
j_gene: TRBJ1-2
CDR3nt: TGTGCCACCCTCGGACAGGGGGACTATGGCTACACCTTC
CDR3aa: CATLGQGDYGYTF

abundance: -
d_gene: -
v_gene: TRBV7-6
j_gene: TRBJ1-3
CDR3nt: TGTGCCAGCAGTTATCAGGAGGTTGGAAACACCATATATTTT
CDR3aa: CASSYQEVGNTIYF

abundance: -
d_gene: TRBD1
v_gene: TRBV12-5
j_gene: TRBJ1-1
CDR3nt: TGTGCTAGTGGGCCGGGACAGGGGTCCCCTGAAGCTTTCTTT
CDR3aa: CASGPGQGSPEAFF